This T cell receptor (beta chain) originates from a study of cytomegalovirus exposure and HLA in healthy donors. The germline gives CDR1 SNHLY, CDR2 FYNNEI. This CDR3 comprises 15 residues. V lost 5 bases to trimming and J lost 2 bases, with 12 bases between them. As for this clone: The target antigen is unknown.

Study-wide results and caveats: For TCR beta chains, V- and J-gene trimming was later linked to a missense DCLRE1C variant.

This PCR relied on a set of 60 Vbeta primers and 13 Jbeta primers. TCRdb keeps only in-frame clones here, not all; method: immunoSEQ multiplex PCR. This sample has tens of thousands of clones, with just under 85% found just once. This TCR derives from a woman aged 18-29 years in good health and CMV-seropositive. Sequenced sample: PBMCs. The chain carries TRBV2 and TRBJ1-4, with TRBD1 as a possible D gene (5 bases). The CDR3 spells CASSRQGGTNEKLFF. CDR3 nucleotide sequence: TGTGCCAGCAGTCGTCAGGGTGGCACTAATGAAAAACTGTTTTTT.